Listed here are 21 T cell receptor beta chains from one sample, sequenced in a study of blood T cell repertoires in COVID-19. TCRdb's table, derived via immunoSEQ multiplex PCR, lists solely in-frame clones and lacks some. The sample contains 250,000 to 300,000 clones, under 90% of which appear only once. Sequencing was done on a sample of PBMCs or T cells enriched from blood (not recorded which). The receptors originated from a woman in her fifties or sixties who had recovered from COVID-19.

This chain uses TRBV24-1 with TRBJ2-7; TRBD2 aligns across 7 bases. CDR1 is KGHDR and CDR2 is SFDVKD in the germline V gene. The CDR3 is 13 amino acids. The V and J ends lost 3 bases and 3 bases, in that order; junction bases with no gene match: 1. In DNA, the CDR3 is TGTGCCACCAGTGATGGGGGGGGCTACGAGCAGTACTTC. Its protein is CATSDGGGYEQYF.

V usage is TRBV27 and J usage is TRBJ2-7; 9 nucleotides agree with TRBD2. After removal of 4 bases from V and 3 bases from J, the junction contained 10 bases not matched to a gene. This CDR3 is 16 amino acids long. Germline V gene lookup returns CDR1 MNHEY and CDR2 SMNVEV (reference sequence). CDR3 region: CASSSLRTSEIYEQYF. CDR3 DNA sequence: TGTGCCAGCAGTTCCCTCCGGACTAGCGAGATCTACGAGCAGTACTTC.

This rearrangement joins TRBV5-1 to TRBJ2-2; D possibly corresponds to TRBD1 (5 bases). CDR1 and CDR2 (germline): SGHRS, YFSETQ. This CDR3 has 14 residues. Between the trimmed V and J ends, which lost 9 bases and 4 bases, there was a span of 16 bases. The CDR3 DNA sequence: TGCGCCACCCGACAGCCCGAGGTCACCGGGGAGCTGTTTTTT. Protein: CATRQPEVTGELFF. The variable domain in full, with the rest retrieved from reference TRBV5-1 and TRBJ2-2, is KAGVTQTPRYLIKTRGQQVTLSCSPISGHRSVSWYQQTPGQGLQFLFEYFSETQRNKGNFPGRFSGRQFSNSRSEMNVSTLELGDSALYLCATRQPEVTGELFFGEGSRLTVL.

The gene calls are TRBV6-4 and TRBJ2-1, with 7 bases aligning to TRBD2. Germline V gene lookup returns CDR1 MRHNA and CDR2 SNTAGT. The junction had 7 bases not matched to a gene; V was cut back by 10 bases and J by 4 bases. The CDR3 has 13 residues. This chain's CDR3 is CATQRGRYNEQFF. CDR3 sequence (DNA): TGTGCCACCCAGCGGGGTAGATACAATGAGCAGTTCTTC.

This chain links TRBV27 with TRBJ2-7; possibly TRBD1 for D (5 bases). CDR1 and CDR2 (germline): MNHEY, SMNVEV (reference sequence). The CDR3 runs 12 residues. Trimming left V 7 bases short and J 3 bases short, with 10 bases between. CDR3 sequence (DNA): TGTGCCAGCACAGGGAACGGCTACGAGCAGTACTTC. The encoded protein is CASTGNGYEQYF.

The V and J genes are TRBV9 and TRBJ2-1; 12 nucleotides line up with TRBD2. Germline V gives CDR1 SGDLS, CDR2 YYNGEE. Trimming cost V 0 bases and J 2 bases; bases outside gene matches: 3. The length of the CDR3 is 17 residues. CDR3 sequence reads: CASSVALAGGTYNEQFF. CDR3 DNA sequence: TGTGCCAGCAGCGTAGCACTAGCGGGGGGAACCTACAATGAGCAGTTCTTC.

This chain uses TRBV9 with TRBJ2-3, with D tentatively TRBD1 (6 bases). This CDR3 has 14 residues. V lost 3 bases and J lost 3, with 11 bases in between. Germline V lookup: CDR1 SGDLS, CDR2 YYNGEE. CDR3: CASSDDRMTDTQYF. The CDR3 DNA sequence: TGTGCCAGCAGCGACGACAGGATGACAGATACGCAGTATTTT. The whole variable domain, remainder taken from reference TRBV9 and TRBJ2-3, is DSGVTQTPKHLITATGQRVTLRCSPRSGDLSVYWYQQSLDQGLQFLIQYYNGEERAKGNILERFSAQQFPDLHSELNLSSLELGDSALYFCASSDDRMTDTQYFGPGTRLTVL.

The chain employs TRBV3-1 (or the pseudogene TRBV3-2) and TRBJ2-2, with 9 bases that match TRBD2. The CDR3 is made up of 17 amino acids. Germline V gene data show CDR1 as LGHDT and CDR2 as YNNKEL (reference sequence). V dropped 2 bases and J dropped 1; count of bases not matched to a gene: 5. The CDR3 DNA reads TGTGCCAGCAGCCAAATTGAACTAGCGGGGAACACCGGGGAGCTGTTTTTT. It yields the protein CASSQIELAGNTGELFF.

V gene TRBV18 combines with J gene TRBJ2-1; 10 nucleotides line up with TRBD2. The J segment lost 2 bases and the V segment lost 2 bases, leaving 6 bases of the junction unmatched. In germline, CDR1 is KGHSH, CDR2 LQKENI. CDR3 length equals 17 residues. CDR3 loop: CASSPLASGSPYNEQFF. CDR3 DNA sequence: TGTGCCAGCTCACCATTGGCTAGCGGGAGCCCCTACAATGAGCAGTTCTTC. The entire variable domain, with the rest obtained from reference TRBV18 and TRBJ2-1, is as follows: NAGVMQNPRHLVRRRGQEARLRCSPMKGHSHVYWYRQLPEEGLKFMVYLQKENIIDESGMPKERFSAEFPKEGPSILRIQQVVRGDSAAYFCASSPLASGSPYNEQFFGPGTRLTVL.

In its sample, this clone was seen once. V usage is TRBV25-1 and J usage is TRBJ2-7, with 8 positions matching TRBD1. CDR1 MGHDK and CDR2 SYGVNS come from the germline V gene. The J segment lost 0 bases and the V segment lost 6 bases, leaving 1 base of the junction unmatched. The CDR3 totals 13 residues. The CDR3, as DNA: TGTGCCAGCAGAACAGGGGGCTCCTACGAGCAGTACTTC. Translation gives CASRTGGSYEQYF.

The chain carries TRBV5-1 and TRBJ2-2, with 11 bases aligning to TRBD1. Germline V lookup: CDR1 SGHRS, CDR2 YFSETQ. This CDR3 has 16 amino acids. Unmatched junction bases numbered 9, after V lost 7 bases and J lost 4 bases. CDR3 residues: CASSQTGTGGTGELFF. Here the CDR3 DNA reads TGCGCCAGCTCGCAAACCGGGACAGGGGGCACCGGGGAGCTGTTTTTT.

The chain combines TRBV7-9 with TRBJ1-1, with 7 bases fitting TRBD1. Trimming took 6 bases from V and 1 from J; bases not matched to a gene: 8. Germline values: CDR1 SEHNR, CDR2 FQNEAQ (reference sequence). This CDR3 comprises 15 residues. The CDR3 region is CASRLEGAKNTEAFF. The CDR3 bases are TGTGCCAGCAGGCTGGAGGGGGCCAAGAACACTGAAGCTTTCTTT.

The rearrangement links TRBV10-1 to TRBJ2-1; TRBD2 agrees at 7 bases. V trimming: 1 base; J trimming: 4 bases; junction bases outside the gene matches: 7. The CDR3 contains 16 residues. CDR1 is WNHNN and CDR2 is SYGVQD in the germline V gene (reference sequence). The CDR3, as DNA: TGCGCCAGCAGTGAGTGGCGGGGGACTTCGTACAATGAGCAGTTCTTC. This sequence encodes CASSEWRGTSYNEQFF.

This clone was counted between two and nine times. The V and J genes are TRBV24-1 and TRBJ1-2, with TRBD1 identical over 7 bases. Germline V gene sequence: CDR1 KGHDR, CDR2 SFDVKD. The CDR3 covers 13 residues. Losses at the gene ends were 3 bases for V and 6 bases for J; bases not matched to a gene: 3. The CDR3 reads CATSDTQGDGYTF. The CDR3 region has the DNA TGTGCCACCAGTGATACCCAGGGGGATGGCTACACCTTC.

The genes are TRBV14 and TRBJ2-2; 7 nucleotides line up with TRBD1. V dropped 4 bases and J dropped 5; count of bases not matched to a gene: 7. Germline V gene lookup returns CDR1 SGHDN and CDR2 FVKESK. The CDR3 is 15 residues long. The CDR3 reads CASSPGTDLTGELFF. The CDR3 bases are TGTGCCAGCAGCCCCGGGACAGATTTAACCGGGGAGCTGTTTTTT.

The CDR3 sequence: CASSRADSSYGYTF. The CDR3 bases are TGTGCCAGTAGTAGAGCAGACAGTAGTTATGGCTACACCTTC. The rearrangement links TRBV19 to TRBJ1-2; weak D call: TRBD1 (5 bases). Deletions cut 4 bases from V and 5 bases from J, with 14 bases between. CDR3 length equals 14 residues. The germline V gene has CDR1 LNHDA and CDR2 SQIVND (reference sequence).

This clone showed up just once. CDR3 sequence reads: CAWRRGTNEKLFF. The CDR3 DNA reads TGTGCCTGGAGACGGGGTACTAATGAAAAACTGTTTTTT. The genes are TRBV30 and TRBJ1-4; no clear D. The ends were cut back, 3 bases at V and 2 bases at J, with 7 bases in the middle. Germline values: CDR1 GTSNPN, CDR2 SVGIG (reference sequence). CDR3 length equals 13 residues.

As concerns this clone: At one of its ends the junction is not consistent with the germline gene, which may arise from a read error. V gene TRBV7-7 combines with J gene TRBJ1-1; D possibly corresponds to TRBD1 (5 bases). The CDR3 has 16 residues. Germline V gene data show CDR1 as SSHAT and CDR2 as FNYEAQ (reference sequence). CDR3 nucleotide sequence: TGTGCTAGCAGCTTAAAAGTCAGGGCATGTTGGACTGAAGCTTTCTTT. Protein sequence: CASSLKVRACWTEAFF.

The chain employs TRBV21-1 and TRBJ1-1. TRBV21-1 constitutes a pseudogene. The CDR3 has 15 amino acids. The CDR3 nucleotides are TGTGCCAGCAGCAAAGTCGGGGGGGTCTACACTGAAGCTTTCTTT. Its translation is CASSKVGGVYTEAFF.

The chain joins TRBV18 to TRBJ1-2, with TRBD1 matching 7 bases. Germline V gene sequence: CDR1 KGHSH, CDR2 LQKENI. This CDR3 is built from 14 residues. Trimming at V came to 2 bases and at J to 2 bases, leaving 2 bases not matched to a gene. This chain's CDR3 is CASSPGTVNYGYTF. The CDR3 DNA follows: TGTGCCAGCTCACCAGGGACAGTGAACTATGGCTACACCTTC.

This clone was detected once. V and J are TRBV11-1 and TRBJ1-1; no firm D call. The CDR3 is 15 amino acids. Germline loops: CDR1 SGHAT, CDR2 FQDESV (reference sequence). V lost 4 bases and J 5 bases, leaving 17 bases between the germline ends. CDR3 amino acids: CASSSVGKATTEAFF. CDR3 DNA: TGTGCCAGCAGCTCCGTCGGGAAGGCCACAACTGAAGCTTTCTTT.